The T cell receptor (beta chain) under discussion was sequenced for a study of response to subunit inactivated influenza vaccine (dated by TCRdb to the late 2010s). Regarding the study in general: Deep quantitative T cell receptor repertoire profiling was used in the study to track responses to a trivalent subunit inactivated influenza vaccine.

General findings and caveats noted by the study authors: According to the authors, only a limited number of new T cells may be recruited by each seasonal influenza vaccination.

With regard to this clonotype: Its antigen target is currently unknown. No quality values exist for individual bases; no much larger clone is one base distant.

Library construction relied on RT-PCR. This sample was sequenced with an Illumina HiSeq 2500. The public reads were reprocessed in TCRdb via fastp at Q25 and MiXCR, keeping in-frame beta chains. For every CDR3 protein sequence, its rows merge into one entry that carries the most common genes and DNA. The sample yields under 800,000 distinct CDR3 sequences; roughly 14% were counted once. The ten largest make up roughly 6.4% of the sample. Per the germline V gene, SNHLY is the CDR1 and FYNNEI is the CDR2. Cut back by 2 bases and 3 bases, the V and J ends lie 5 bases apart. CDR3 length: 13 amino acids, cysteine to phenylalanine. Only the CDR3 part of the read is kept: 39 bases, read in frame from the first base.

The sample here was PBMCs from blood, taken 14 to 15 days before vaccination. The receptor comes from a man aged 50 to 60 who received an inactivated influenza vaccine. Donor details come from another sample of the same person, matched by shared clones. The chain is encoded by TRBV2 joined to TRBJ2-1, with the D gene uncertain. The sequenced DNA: TGTGCCAGCAGTGAAACGGACTACAATGAGCAGTTCTTC. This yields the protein CASSETDYNEQFF. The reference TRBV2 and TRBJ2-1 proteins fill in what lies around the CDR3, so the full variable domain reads EPEVTQTPSHQVTQMGQEVILRCVPISNHLYFYWYRQILGQKVEFLVSFYNNEISEKSEIFDDQFSVERPDGSNFTLKIRSTKLEDSAMYFCASSETDYNEQFFGPGTRLTVL.